Here is one TCR beta chain with its context. The source of the sample is a study of blood T cell repertoires in COVID-19. Study overall: The samples span acute and convalescent COVID-19 from the United States, Italy and Spain. T cells, B-cell-depleted T cells, or PBMCs supplied cDNA or gDNA.

Living in 24 US areas, the participants were between roughly 18 and 95 years of age. Categorization into cohorts depended on clinical history that participants reported. The CDR3 length is 14 residues. Germline V CDR1 and CDR2: SGHRS, YFSETQ. Trimming stripped 2 bases from V and 0 bases from J, with 8 bases between. Method: immunoSEQ multiplex PCR; TCRdb's copy keeps in-frame clones and lacks some. The sample carries roughly 200,000 clones, around 86% recorded once. This TCR was recovered from a woman aged 40 to 50 with acute COVID-19. This rearrangement joins TRBV5-1 to TRBJ1-1; D may be TRBD1 (5 bases). The specimen sequenced was PBMCs or T cells enriched from blood (not recorded which). CDR3 in amino acids: CASSFLRVNTEAFF. The CDR3 DNA reads TGCGCCAGCAGCTTCCTCAGGGTGAACACTGAAGCTTTCTTT.